The rows below give T cell receptor beta chains drawn from one sample of a study of cytomegalovirus exposure and HLA in healthy donors. The repertoire was sequenced with immunoSEQ multiplex PCR; TCRdb's copy has only in-frame clones and lacks some. The sample table includes 130,000 to 150,000 clones. The sequenced sample was PBMCs. Receptors originate from a middle-aged man in good health and CMV-seronegative. The CDR3 runs from the conserved cysteine through the conserved F or W. D genes are given only for firm matches.

d_call,j_call,v_call,cdr3_aa,cdr3_nt
.,TRBJ2-1,TRBV2,CASTRDYNEQFF,TGTGCCAGCACCAGGGACTACAATGAGCAGTTCTTC
.,TRBJ2-5,TRBV13,CASSPPRVETQYF,TGTGCCAGCAGCCCCCCCAGGGTAGAGACCCAGTACTTC
TRBD2,TRBJ2-3,TRBV6-1,CASSEVGGVNTQYF,TGTGCCAGCAGTGAAGTCGGGGGGGTAAATACGCAGTATTTT
.,TRBJ1-1,TRBV6-5,CASSYSARVDTEAFF,TGTGCCAGCAGTTACTCTGCCAGGGTTGACACTGAAGCTTTCTTT
TRBD1,TRBJ2-7,TRBV5-4,CASSYRDRGSYEQYF,TGTGCCAGCAGCTACCGGGACAGAGGCTCCTACGAGCAGTACTTC
TRBD1,TRBJ1-3,TRBV19,CASSIHRGGTRSGNTIYF,TGTGCCAGTAGTATCCACAGGGGGGGAACGCGCTCTGGAAACACCATATATTTT
.,TRBJ1-2,TRBV6-5,CASSYSWALYGYTF,TGTGCCAGCAGTTACTCGTGGGCCCTCTATGGCTACACCTTC
.,TRBJ1-5,TRBV6-1,CASSEALQGRIWGEPQHF,TGTGCCAGCAGTGAAGCGCTTCAGGGGCGGATATGGGGTGAGCCCCAGCATTTT
.,TRBJ2-7,TRBV29-1,CSVRNFAYEQYF,TGCAGCGTTCGAAACTTCGCCTACGAGCAGTACTTC
TRBD2,TRBJ2-3,TRBV4-2,CASSQVSGGRGTDTQYF,TGTGCCAGCAGCCAAGTTTCGGGGGGGCGAGGCACAGATACGCAGTATTTT
.,TRBJ2-7,TRBV5-1,CASSPPTGSLPYEQYF,TGCGCCAGCAGCCCCCCTACAGGGTCGCTTCCCTACGAGCAGTACTTC
TRBD1,TRBJ2-7,TRBV7-8,CASSVPGTGPLEQYF,TGTGCCAGCAGCGTCCCCGGGACAGGTCCCCTCGAGCAGTACTTC
TRBD1,TRBJ2-7,TRBV7-2,CASSYRGVYEQYF,TGTGCCAGCAGCTACAGGGGGGTCTACGAGCAGTACTTC
.,TRBJ2-3,TRBV11-2,CASSLWGVTARTDTQYF,TGTGCCAGCAGCTTATGGGGGGTTACAGCGCGCACAGATACGCAGTATTTT
TRBD1,TRBJ1-6,TRBV2,CASSGQGSPLHF,TGTGCCAGCAGTGGACAGGGATCACCCCTCCACTTT
TRBD1,TRBJ1-4,TRBV27,CASSRGTGVVSTNEKLFF,TGTGCCAGCAGCCGGGGGACAGGGGTTGTGTCGACTAATGAAAAACTGTTTTTT
.,TRBJ2-7,TRBV27,CASSRGPSPYEQYF,TGTGCCAGCAGCAGGGGTCCATCACCCTACGAGCAGTACTTC
TRBD1,TRBJ1-1,TRBV7-3,CASSAQTGGYTEAFF,TGTGCCAGCAGCGCCCAGACAGGGGGGTATACTGAAGCTTTCTTT
.,TRBJ2-7,TRBV2,CASSLNQESYEQYF,TGTGCCAGCAGTTTAAATCAGGAATCCTACGAGCAGTACTTC
.,TRBJ2-7,TRBV18,CASSPPGGSYEQYF,TGTGCCAGCTCACCACCGGGGGGATCCTACGAGCAGTACTTC
.,TRBJ2-5,TRBV6-6,CASSYGKGTQETQYF,TGTGCCAGCAGTTACGGCAAAGGGACTCAAGAGACCCAGTACTTC
.,TRBJ1-1,TRBV2,CASTLGQTTEAFF,TGTGCCAGCACTCTCGGACAGACGACTGAAGCTTTCTTT
.,TRBJ1-2,TRBV6-6,CASSYSQAGRGGYTF,TGTGCCAGCAGTTACTCCCAGGCAGGACGGGGTGGCTACACCTTC
.,TRBJ1-2,TRBV7-3,CASSLAGARGGYTF,TGTGCCAGCAGCTTAGCAGGAGCGCGGGGTGGCTACACCTTC
.,TRBJ2-5,TRBV11-2,CASSLGGGGTGETQYF,TGTGCCAGCAGCCTTGGTGGAGGCGGTACTGGGGAGACCCAGTACTTC
.,TRBJ1-1,TRBV18,CASSAGQREAFF,TGTGCCAGCTCGGCGGGCCAACGCGAAGCTTTCTTT
TRBD1,TRBJ2-7,TRBV9,CASSVGGQGAGEQYF,TGTGCCAGCAGCGTGGGGGGACAGGGGGCAGGCGAGCAGTACTTC
.,TRBJ2-3,TRBV19,CASMGQVDTQYF,TGTGCCAGTATGGGGCAGGTAGATACGCAGTATTTT
TRBD1,TRBJ2-7,TRBV13,CASSLEDRDHEQYF,TGTGCCAGCAGCTTAGAGGACAGGGACCACGAGCAGTACTTC